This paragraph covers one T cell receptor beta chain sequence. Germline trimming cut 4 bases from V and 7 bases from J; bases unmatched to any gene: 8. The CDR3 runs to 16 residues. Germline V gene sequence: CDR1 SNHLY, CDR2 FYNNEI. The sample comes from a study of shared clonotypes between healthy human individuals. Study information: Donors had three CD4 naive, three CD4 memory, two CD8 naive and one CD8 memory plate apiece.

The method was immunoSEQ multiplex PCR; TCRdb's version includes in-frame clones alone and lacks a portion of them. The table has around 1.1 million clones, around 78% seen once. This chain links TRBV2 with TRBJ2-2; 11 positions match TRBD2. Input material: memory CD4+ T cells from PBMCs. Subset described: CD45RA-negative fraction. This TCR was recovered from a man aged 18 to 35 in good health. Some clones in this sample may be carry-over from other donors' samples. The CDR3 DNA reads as TGTGCCAGCAGTGGAGAGCTAGCGGGAGGTTACGGGGAGCTGTTTTTT. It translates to CASSGELAGGYGELFF. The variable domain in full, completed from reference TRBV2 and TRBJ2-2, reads EPEVTQTPSHQVTQMGQEVILRCVPISNHLYFYWYRQILGQKVEFLVSFYNNEISEKSEIFDDQFSVERPDGSNFTLKIRSTKLEDSAMYFCASSGELAGGYGELFFGEGSRLTVL.